This T cell receptor beta chain was captured in a study of blood T cell repertoires in COVID-19 (TCRdb year 2020). Regarding the study in general: Collaborator samples came from the United States, Italy and Spain and covered acute and convalescent phases of COVID-19. The material from the prospective study consisted of cDNA or gDNA derived from T cells, B-cell-depleted T cells, or PBMCs. Deeply sampled blood TCRbeta repertoires from subjects exposed to, actively infected with, or recovered from COVID-19 were included in the dataset. A freely available public database, intended as a resource for researchers studying the immune response to SARS-CoV-2, is where the repertoires were released. The samples were drawn from the first 160 participants of the ongoing ImmuneRACE study and from 1,254 subjects provided by 6 global collaborators. A de-identified subject ID, COVID-19 status, age in years and sex were almost always included in the sample metadata. Where HLA class I and class II types were available, the types were taken from metadata supplied by the sample provider, not from assay-based typing. Points the paper makes about the study in general: How much clinical and demographic metadata was included differed by source and by participant, and the metadata was provided uncurated.

Taken from cysteine to phenylalanine, the CDR3 has 15 residues. Of the read, only the CDR3 DNA is kept; its 45 bases are in frame from base 1. Via the germline V gene, CDR1 is SGDLS and CDR2 YYNGEE. From V the trimming removes 2 bases and from J it removes 5 bases, while the gene matches leave 7 bases of the junction unaccounted for. TCRbeta CDR3 regions were amplified from genomic DNA by means of the immunoSEQ Assay, a bias-controlled multiplex PCR. As for how the authors treated the data: The number of nucleated cells in each sample was estimated by amplification of reference gene primers within the assay. Sequence reads were collapsed and filtered to measure the absolute abundance of every unique TCRbeta CDR3 rearrangement. For each sample, productive Simpson clonality was calculated as the square root of Simpson's diversity index across productive rearrangements. TCRdb provides this immuneACCESS table in a form limited to in-frame rearrangements. Some clones are lacking; in checked studies, under half of them reflect an unresolved V gene, and why the rest are absent is not known. V, J and clone size were drawn from that table, and D and trimming were deduced from the DNA. The sample table holds a few hundred thousand clones, of which approximately 83% were seen once. The top ten clones comprise 2.2% of the sample.

In this sample, this clone turned up once. Its target antigen remains unknown. No base qualities exist here, and no much larger clone lies one base off it. Participants in the prospective study were enrolled through a virtual design, were aged about 18 to 90 years, and lived in about 25 United States geographic areas. To assign participants to cohorts, the prospective study relied on clinical history that participants themselves reported in a screening survey and a study questionnaire. Recovered participants in ImmuneRACE Cohort 3 were defined as having two consecutive negative NP/OP PCR tests, clearance from a healthcare professional, or resolution of symptoms. Each participant in the prospective study had whole blood, serum and a nasopharyngeal or oropharyngeal swab collected by mobile phlebotomists. Prospective study participants could optionally give additional blood draws and questionnaires over an approximately two-month period. Prospective study blood samples were shipped either frozen or at room temperature before DNA extraction.

The material sequenced was PBMCs or T cells enriched from blood (not recorded which). The sequence links TRBV9 to TRBJ2-5; the central 9 bases match TRBD2. The receptor's source is a man aged 25 to 45 who had recovered from COVID-19. The base sequence is TGTGCCAGCAGCGTGGTGAGCGGGGGGTTTGAGACCCAGTACTTC. Translated, this is CASSVVSGGFETQYF. Reference TRBV9 and TRBJ2-5 genes cover what lies past the CDR3, so the full variable domain is DSGVTQTPKHLITATGQRVTLRCSPRSGDLSVYWYQQSLDQGLQFLIQYYNGEERAKGNILERFSAQQFPDLHSELNLSSLELGDSALYFCASSVVSGGFETQYFGPGTRLLVL.